What follows are 23 T cell receptor beta chains derived from one specimen sequenced in a study of somatic mutations in cytotoxic T cells in rheumatoid arthritis. Only in-frame clones appear in the TCRdb table, and some are missing; sequencing was by immunoSEQ multiplex PCR. The repertoire holds some 10,000 clones, with over 65% as singletons. Sequenced sample: CD8+ T cells sorted from blood. Receptors originate from a man aged 55 to 69 in good health.

The chain links TRBV9 to TRBJ2-3; D not resolved. This CDR3 contains 15 residues. Germline CDR1 and CDR2: SGDLS and YYNGEE. V gave up 4 bases and J gave up 2 bases, with 14 bases separating them. CDR3 sequence: CASSPRQGFTDTQYF. Written as DNA, the CDR3 is TGTGCCAGCAGCCCCCGACAAGGGTTCACAGATACGCAGTATTTT. Full variable domain (remainder filled in from reference TRBV9 and TRBJ2-3): DSGVTQTPKHLITATGQRVTLRCSPRSGDLSVYWYQQSLDQGLQFLIQYYNGEERAKGNILERFSAQQFPDLHSELNLSSLELGDSALYFCASSPRQGFTDTQYFGPGTRLTVL.

The J gene is TRBJ2-1, the V gene TRBV6-5; 10 nucleotides align to TRBD2. After removal of 7 bases from V and 3 bases from J, the junction contained 3 bases not matched to a gene. CDR3 length equals 14 residues. Germline CDR1 reads MNHEY; CDR2 reads SVGAGI. In DNA, the CDR3 is TGTGCCAGCAACAGCGGGGGGGGCTACAATGAGCAGTTCTTC. It specifies CASNSGGGYNEQFF.

This chain uses TRBV4-3 with TRBJ1-1; D unclear. The ends were cut back, 1 base at V and 0 bases at J, with 9 bases in the middle. Germline-derived CDR1 and CDR2 are LGHNA and YSLEER. This CDR3 is built from 15 residues. CDR3 sequence reads: CASSQARAMNTEAFF. The DNA for the CDR3 is TGCGCCAGCAGCCAAGCTAGGGCCATGAACACTGAAGCTTTCTTT.

The chain has TRBV13 and TRBJ2-1, with D perhaps being TRBD1 or TRBD2 (6 bases each). Germline V gene sequence: CDR1 PRHDT, CDR2 FYEKMQ (reference sequence). V was cut by 5 bases and J by 3 bases, with 14 bases left in between. The CDR3 runs 15 residues. The CDR3 protein is CASSRTEAGYNEQFF. Here the CDR3 DNA reads TGTGCCAGCAGCCGGACAGAAGCGGGCTACAATGAGCAGTTCTTC.

This chain connects TRBV28 to TRBJ2-1; no clear D. CDR1 is MDHEN and CDR2 is SYDVKM in the germline V gene. The ends were cut back, 5 bases at V and 6 bases at J, with 14 bases in the middle. The CDR3 consists of 14 residues. The CDR3 DNA reads TGTGCCAGCAGTCCCCTCTCGGAGCGCAATGAGCAGTTCTTC. This codes for CASSPLSERNEQFF. Filled out from reference TRBV28 and TRBJ2-1, the complete variable domain reads DVKVTQSSRYLVKRTGEKVFLECVQDMDHENMFWYRQDPGLGLRLIYFSYDVKMKEKGDIPEGYSVSREKKERFSLILESASTNQTSMYLCASSPLSERNEQFFGPGTRLTVL.

This chain links TRBV6-5 with TRBJ2-3; tentatively, D is TRBD2 (5 bases). The CDR3 spans 14 residues. CDR1 is MNHEY and CDR2 is SVGAGI in the germline V gene. V was pared by 1 base and J by 4 bases, with 9 bases between. The chain's CDR3 is CASSYWESADTQYF. DNA of the CDR3: TGTGCCAGCAGTTACTGGGAGAGCGCAGATACGCAGTATTTT.

The V call is TRBV29-1, the J call TRBJ2-1; the match to TRBD1 covers 11 bases. V shed 7 bases, J shed 9 bases, and the junction held 11 bases outside the gene matches. Germline V lookup: CDR1 SQVTM, CDR2 ANQGSEA. This CDR3 contains 14 residues. The CDR3 spells CSAQGDRGVSEQFF. The CDR3 DNA is TGCAGCGCCCAAGGGGACAGGGGGGTTTCTGAGCAGTTCTTC.

This clone was observed a single time. The chain employs TRBV19 and TRBJ2-5; 9 bases line up with TRBD2. This CDR3 has 18 residues. Germline V gene lookup returns CDR1 LNHDA and CDR2 SQIVND (reference sequence). V dropped 0 bases and J dropped 2; count of bases not matched to a gene: 10. The chain's CDR3 is CASSIEPSIAGDQETQYF. CDR3 DNA sequence: TGTGCCAGTAGTATAGAGCCCTCGATAGCGGGGGATCAAGAGACCCAGTACTTC.

The chain has TRBV7-8 and TRBJ1-2, with 11 bases identical to TRBD1. Germline V gene lookup returns CDR1 SGHVS and CDR2 FQNEAQ. This CDR3 is built from 17 residues. V lost 1 base, J lost 4 bases, and 8 bases stayed unmatched. CDR3 loop: CASSLGTGGYEGYGYTF. In DNA, the CDR3 is TGTGCCAGCAGCTTAGGGACAGGGGGCTATGAGGGCTATGGCTACACCTTC.

The chain carries TRBV13 and TRBJ1-1, with a possible D match to TRBD1 (5 bases). V was clipped by 7 bases and J by 11 bases, with 14 bases between them. This CDR3 region has 11 residues. The germline CDR1 and CDR2 sequences are PRHDT and FYEKMQ (reference sequence). The CDR3 DNA sequence: TGTGCCAGCAACCTAGGGGCGAAGGCTTTCTTT. Its translation is CASNLGAKAFF. Drawing the rest from reference TRBV13 and TRBJ1-1, the complete variable domain is AAGVIQSPRHLIKEKRETATLKCYPIPRHDTVYWYQQGPGQDPQFLISFYEKMQSDKGSIPDRFSAQQFSDYHSELNMSSLELGDSALYFCASNLGAKAFFGQGTRLTVV.

The chain is built from TRBV28 and TRBJ2-2; possibly TRBD2 for D (7 bases). Germline assignment: CDR1 MDHEN and CDR2 SYDVKM. The germline V and J ends were trimmed by 5 bases and 3 bases, with 13 bases remaining between them. This CDR3 region has 15 residues. The CDR3 DNA reads TGTGCCAGCAGTCTGGGGGGGCTTGACACCGGGGAGCTGTTTTTT. It codes for CASSLGGLDTGELFF. Complete variable domain (other parts from reference TRBV28 and TRBJ2-2): DVKVTQSSRYLVKRTGEKVFLECVQDMDHENMFWYRQDPGLGLRLIYFSYDVKMKEKGDIPEGYSVSREKKERFSLILESASTNQTSMYLCASSLGGLDTGELFFGEGSRLTVL.

DNA of the CDR3: TGTGCCAGCAGCCTCTTCGGTCCCCAAGAGACCCAGTACTTC. As protein: CASSLFGPQETQYF. The chain has TRBV4-2 and TRBJ2-5; no definite D call. Per the germline V gene, CDR1 is LGHNA and CDR2 is YNFKEQ. The CDR3 consists of 14 residues. The ends were cut back, 4 bases at V and 1 base at J, with 10 bases in the middle.

The chain uses TRBV14 and TRBJ1-1; D uncertain. Germline V gene data show CDR1 as SGHDN and CDR2 as FVKESK. The CDR3 runs to 12 residues. Trimming took off 0 bases at V and 6 bases at J, with 5 bases between the two ends. CDR3: CASSQDRAEAFF. DNA of the CDR3: TGTGCCAGCAGCCAAGATAGGGCTGAAGCTTTCTTT.

This clone is a singleton in its sample. The rearrangement uses TRBV7-2 and TRBJ1-2; D ambiguous. Trimming cost V 2 bases and J 6 bases, with 10 bases left between them. Germline-derived CDR1 and CDR2 are SGHTA and FQGNSA. The CDR3 spans 13 residues. CDR3 sequence (DNA): TGTGCCAGCAGCTTATATGGAATTGATGGCTACACCTTC. It specifies CASSLYGIDGYTF.

The J gene is TRBJ1-4, the V gene TRBV2, with 7 positions matching TRBD1. The CDR3 has 15 residues. The junction had 8 bases not matched to a gene; V was cut back by 2 bases and J by 8 bases. CDR1 SNHLY and CDR2 FYNNEI come from the germline V gene. The CDR3, as DNA: TGTGCCAGCAGTGAAACGGCAGGGGGATGGGAAAAACTGTTTTTT. Translation: CASSETAGGWEKLFF. Drawing the rest from reference TRBV2 and TRBJ1-4, the complete variable domain is EPEVTQTPSHQVTQMGQEVILRCVPISNHLYFYWYRQILGQKVEFLVSFYNNEISEKSEIFDDQFSVERPDGSNFTLKIRSTKLEDSAMYFCASSETAGGWEKLFFGSGTQLSVL.

The chain employs TRBV29-1 and TRBJ2-1; D gene unclear. V dropped 3 bases and J dropped 8 bases, with 8 bases sitting between them. Germline loops: CDR1 SQVTM, CDR2 ANQGSEA. This CDR3 spans 11 amino acids. CDR3 sequence: CSVDRWDEQFF. CDR3 DNA: TGCAGCGTTGATAGGTGGGATGAGCAGTTCTTC.

The chain joins TRBV27 to TRBJ1-5; perhaps TRBD1 as D (5 bases). V was pared by 4 bases and J by 1 base, with 5 bases between. The CDR3 is 13 amino acids. The germline V gene has CDR1 MNHEY and CDR2 SMNVEV (reference sequence). As DNA, the CDR3 is TGTGCCAGCAGTTGGGGGAGCAATCAGCCCCAGCATTTT. It specifies CASSWGSNQPQHF.

The V call is TRBV7-8, the J call TRBJ2-1, with 8 bases matching TRBD1. Germline assignment: CDR1 SGHVS and CDR2 FQNEAQ. The ends lost 2 bases at V and 8 bases at J; junction bases unmatched: 2. The CDR3 is made up of 13 amino acids. The CDR3 sequence: CASSLQGAHEQFF. In DNA, the CDR3 is TGTGCCAGCAGCTTACAGGGGGCCCATGAGCAGTTCTTC.

V is TRBV6-1 and J is TRBJ2-6; no clear D. The ends were cut back, 2 bases at V and 0 bases at J, with 8 bases in the middle. CDR1 MNHNS and CDR2 SASEGT come from the germline V gene. This CDR3 comprises 16 residues. CDR3 sequence (DNA): TGTGCCAGCAGTGAATGGGCGGACTCTGGGGCCAACGTCCTGACTTTC. It yields the protein CASSEWADSGANVLTF.

This clone is deemed medium-sized. The chain uses TRBV4-3 and TRBJ2-4; a weak D match, TRBD1 (5 bases). Germline CDR1 is LGHNA and CDR2 is YSLEER. The CDR3 length is 16 residues. Deletions cut 1 base from V and 7 bases from J, with 17 bases between. CDR3 nucleotides: TGCGCCAGCAGCCAAGGGGTCCCCAGGGTTAGGAACATTCAGTACTTC. This translates into CASSQGVPRVRNIQYF.

This sequence joins TRBV4-2 and TRBJ1-1; no definite D call. Trimming removed 0 bases at V and 0 bases at J, with 5 bases between. CDR1 is LGHNA, CDR2 YNFKEQ, per germline. The CDR3 runs 14 residues. The CDR3 is CASSQDGMNTEAFF. The CDR3 nucleotides read TGTGCCAGCAGCCAAGACGGAATGAACACTGAAGCTTTCTTT.

This clone was seen more than once but under ten times. The V and J genes are TRBV28 and TRBJ2-5; 9 nucleotides match TRBD2. V trimming: 6 bases; J trimming: 1 base; junction bases outside the gene matches: 3. CDR1 is MDHEN and CDR2 is SYDVKM in the germline V gene. This CDR3 spans 14 amino acids. CDR3 sequence: CASRPGLAQETQYF. As DNA, the CDR3 is TGTGCCAGCAGGCCGGGACTAGCCCAAGAGACCCAGTACTTC. Based on the CDR3 plus reference TRBV28 and TRBJ2-5, the full variable domain is DVKVTQSSRYLVKRTGEKVFLECVQDMDHENMFWYRQDPGLGLRLIYFSYDVKMKEKGDIPEGYSVSREKKERFSLILESASTNQTSMYLCASRPGLAQETQYFGPGTRLLVL.

The chain joins TRBV4-2 to TRBJ2-1; 9 bases agree with TRBD2. The length of the CDR3 is 17 residues. The germline V gene encodes CDR1 LGHNA and CDR2 YNFKEQ. The J segment lost 3 bases and the V segment lost 0 bases, leaving 6 bases of the junction unmatched. CDR3 DNA: TGTGCCAGCAGCCAAGATCGGAATAGCGGGGGCTACAATGAGCAGTTCTTC. Its protein is CASSQDRNSGGYNEQFF.